This entry features one T cell receptor beta chain sequence. This CDR3 has 16 residues. Germline values: CDR1 LGHNA, CDR2 YNFKEQ. The junction had 9 bases not matched to a gene; V was cut back by 4 bases and J by 8 bases. These data come from a study of blood T cell repertoires in COVID-19. Profiled with immunoSEQ multiplex PCR; TCRdb holds only in-frame clones, not every one. Among 90,000 to 150,000 clones listed, 88% were seen once. The clonotype comes from a woman aged 45 to 65 with active or convalescent COVID-19. The specimen was peripheral blood. The chain uses TRBV4-2 and TRBJ1-4; 11 bases match TRBD1. CDR3 sequence (DNA): TGTGCCAGCAGCCCTCCGGGGACAGGGGGTAGGGAAAAACTGTTTTTT. This gives the protein CASSPPGTGGREKLFF.